In its sample, the clone carrying this T cell receptor beta chain was seen once. This specimen comes from a study of shared clonotypes between healthy human individuals. Germline V gene data show CDR1 as SGHRS and CDR2 as YFSETQ. The V segment lost 4 bases and the J segment 0 bases; nucleotides outside the gene matches: 13. The CDR3 is made up of 17 amino acids. Positive CCR7 selection of CD45RO-negative cells yielded the naive CD8 cells, and terminally differentiated effector memory CD45RA+ cells were excluded. Here immunoSEQ multiplex PCR was the method, and the copy in TCRdb shows in-frame clones only, minus some. Of about 1.9 million clones in the sample, approximately 92% were seen once.

The clonotype originates from a man between 18 and 29 years old in good health. Some clones in this sample may be carry-over from other donors' samples. J is TRBJ2-7 and V is TRBV5-1; 7 nucleotides line up with TRBD1. The sequenced sample consisted of naive CD8+ T cells from PBMCs. In DNA, the CDR3 is TGCGCCAGCAGCCCTGCTGGGTGGCAGGGGGTCTCCTACGAGCAGTACTTC. As protein: CASSPAGWQGVSYEQYF. The variable domain in full, completed from reference TRBV5-1 and TRBJ2-7, reads KAGVTQTPRYLIKTRGQQVTLSCSPISGHRSVSWYQQTPGQGLQFLFEYFSETQRNKGNFPGRFSGRQFSNSRSEMNVSTLELGDSALYLCASSPAGWQGVSYEQYFGPGTRLTVT.